This T cell receptor (beta chain) was sequenced during a study of technical replicates of blood from several donors. The protocol was immunoSEQ multiplex PCR, while the TCRdb copy is restricted to in-frame clones and leaves out a portion. The sample includes tens of thousands of clones, around 97% of them seen just once. Material: T cells isolated from PBMCs. This TCR derives from a human donor in good health.

CDR3 amino acids: CASSRVPGNTIYF. Written as DNA, the CDR3 is TGTGCCAGCAGCAGGGTTCCAGGAAACACCATATATTTT. The chain recombines TRBV27 with TRBJ1-3, with D perhaps TRBD1 (5 bases). The CDR3 contains 13 residues. V lost 6 bases, J lost 4 bases, and 10 bases lay in between. The germline V gene has CDR1 MNHEY and CDR2 SMNVEV (reference sequence).